This TCR beta chain was sequenced for a study of T cells in tumors after PD-1 blockade (dated by TCRdb to the late 2010s). Context from the whole study: Patients were excluded if they had prior checkpoint blockade, use of systemic immunosuppressants, or recent radiotherapy or other anti-cancer therapy within 4 weeks. Patients were treated with either pembrolizumab 200 mg every 3 weeks or cemiplimab 350 mg every 2 weeks. Some patients also continued taking vismodegib 150 mg daily during anti-PD-1 treatment. On average, peripheral blood samples had around 110,000 TCR templates (range roughly 22,000-260,000) and fewer than 45,000 unique clonotypes. Paired single-cell RNA and TCR sequencing was performed on site-matched tumors from BCC or SCC patients before and after anti-PD-1 therapy. To compare blood and tumor clonotypes, bulk TCR sequencing was performed on 9 to 11 peripheral blood samples from 5 patients. RECIST version 1.1 was used to assess clinical response.

Paper-wide results and their limitations: Around 38% of the TCR clonotypes from tumors also showed up in blood, and some novel exhausted tumor clones were present in pre-treatment blood, which suggests peripheral recruitment. Where the novel T cell clones came from was not determined, and possible sources could include lymphoid organs or rare unexpanded clones inside the tumor or in the tumor periphery.

Comments on this clone: It lacks a known antigen. No quality values exist for individual bases; no much larger clone is one base distant.

Reading the label with the study, this specimen's time point is: after anti-PD-1 therapy. For bulk TCRbeta sequencing, genomic DNA was extracted from tumor biopsies or peripheral blood, and input amounts ranged from 616 ng to 6,004 ng. Every patient had histologically proven advanced or metastatic basal or squamous cell carcinoma and was a poor candidate for surgical resection. Of the approximately 10 patients making up the basal cell carcinoma cohort, several underwent bulk tumor TCR sequencing. Trimming leaves V shorter by 3 bases and J shorter by 1 base, with the junction holding 7 bases beyond the gene matches. Measured from the cysteine to the phenylalanine, the CDR3 is 16 residues long. The read is trimmed to its CDR3 DNA, 48 bases read in frame from base 1. The germline V gene supplies CDR1 SGHRS and CDR2 YFSETQ. The immunoSEQ platform was used to carry out deep TCRbeta sequencing. The authors' analysis ran thus. For further analysis, only productive rearrangements were exported from the immunoSEQ Analyzer. T cell phenotypes were assigned to bulk TCRbeta clonotypes by matching the clonotypes to single-cell RNA+TCR-seq clones with the same TCRbeta sequence. Clone enrichment in tumor was computed as tumor frequency divided by PBMC frequency from bulk TCR sequencing. GLIPH was used to group TCRs into specificity groups, clusters of distinct TCRs likely recognizing common antigens via shared CDR3 motifs. TCRdb's version of the immuneACCESS table is confined to in-frame rearrangements and falls short of the full clone set. An unresolved V gene accounts for under half of the shortfall where checked; the remainder is of unknown origin. V and J calls and clone size are copied from that table; D and trimming were computed from the DNA. The sample has 60,000 to 75,000 clones on record, approximately 79% of them singletons. The ten biggest clones cover roughly 4.7% of the sample.

Material: PBMCs, obtained after anti-PD-1 treatment. The receptor's source is a human donor with basal cell carcinoma. The receptor chain draws on TRBV5-1 and TRBJ2-3; 8 junctional bases match TRBD2. The sequenced DNA: TGCGCCAGCAGCTACGCTAGCGGGCTCCGCACAGATACGCAGTATTTT. This codes for CASSYASGLRTDTQYF.